Below are 3 T cell receptor beta chains sequenced from a single sample in a study of control samples from healthy donors and cancer patients. Libraries were prepared by immunoSEQ multiplex PCR; TCRdb keeps only in-frame clonotypes and omits some of them. In the table there are about 250,000 clones, roughly four fifths of which are singletons. The sample was PBMCs. The receptor set was obtained from a woman in her sixties or seventies with lung cancer.

The rearrangement links TRBV29-1 to TRBJ2-1; the match to TRBD2 covers 10 bases. CDR1 is SQVTM, CDR2 ANQGSEA, per germline. V dropped 2 bases and J dropped 3; count of bases not matched to a gene: 10. CDR3 length: 17 residues. As DNA, the CDR3 is TGCAGCGTTGAAAGGTGGGCTAGCGGGGGTGACTACAATGAGCAGTTCTTC. Amino acid sequence: CSVERWASGGDYNEQFF.

The rearrangement uses TRBV27 and TRBJ2-2, with TRBD2 matching over 13 bases. Trimming took 6 bases from V and 6 from J; bases not matched to a gene: 16. The CDR3 is 19 residues long. From germline, CDR1 is MNHEY and CDR2 SMNVEV (reference sequence). The CDR3 reads CASRSGLAGAWAEAGELFF. In DNA, the CDR3 is TGTGCCAGCAGATCCGGACTAGCGGGAGCGTGGGCAGAGGCCGGGGAGCTGTTTTTT.

V and J are TRBV9 and TRBJ2-7; D call uncertain. This CDR3 region has 14 residues. Trimming cost V 2 bases and J 5 bases, with 14 bases left between them. Germline lookup yields CDR1 SGDLS and CDR2 YYNGEE. CDR3 coding DNA: TGTGCCAGCAGCGTTCGTTATCCGAGCAACGAGCAGTACTTC. Its protein product is CASSVRYPSNEQYF. Full variable domain (outside the CDR3, taken from reference TRBV9 and TRBJ2-7): DSGVTQTPKHLITATGQRVTLRCSPRSGDLSVYWYQQSLDQGLQFLIQYYNGEERAKGNILERFSAQQFPDLHSELNLSSLELGDSALYFCASSVRYPSNEQYFGPGTRLTVT.